A selection of T cell receptor beta chains follows, all from one sample in a study of cytomegalovirus exposure and HLA in healthy donors. This table comes from immunoSEQ multiplex PCR, and its TCRdb copy is limited to in-frame clones, with some not included. Of roughly 200,000 clones listed, about four fifths are singletons. The sequenced sample consisted of PBMCs. The origin of the receptors is a man between 35 and 55 years old in good health and CMV-seropositive. Each CDR3 is given without its conserved first and last residue.

V gene	J gene	CDR3 protein
TRBV7-9	TRBJ2-1	ASSRQGEDNEQF
TRBV5-1	TRBJ2-2	ASSTMGNTGELF
TRBV5-6	TRBJ2-3	ASSLARGGYRTDTQY
TRBV15	TRBJ2-1	ATSRVAGGVNEQF
TRBV29-1	TRBJ2-1	SGGQGDEQF
TRBV5-3	TRBJ2-5	ARSLRSQEVIERERGQETQY
TRBV28	TRBJ2-4	ASSAIPPREVKNIQY
TRBV7-3	TRBJ2-3	ASSGPGDTQY
TRBV6-5	TRBJ2-1	ASSYLGVPYNEQF
TRBV7-2	TRBJ1-1	ASSTGWGGEAF
TRBV6-5	TRBJ2-1	ASSYSKRRNEQF
TRBV7-7	TRBJ2-1	ASSLLTGDYNEQF
TRBV4-1	TRBJ2-1	ASSQVSGDYNEQF
TRBV19	TRBJ2-2	ASSFLFGELF
TRBV7-9	TRBJ2-3	ASSPLAAMADTQY
TRBV18	TRBJ2-1	ASSPPGLASADEQF
TRBV28	TRBJ2-7	ASSLGQGAREQY
TRBV5-1	TRBJ2-1	ASSLAGTGMHTEQF
TRBV25-1	TRBJ2-7	ASSESYEQY
TRBV6-6	TRBJ2-7	ASTLSGTEFYEQY
TRBV28	TRBJ1-1	ASSPRTGYLNTEAF
TRBV10-3	TRBJ1-1	AISDDGQGPTGAF
TRBV27	TRBJ2-3	ASSSLAGGSDTQY
TRBV7-6	TRBJ2-7	ASSSMGQGVYEQY
TRBV10-3	TRBJ2-7	AIAELVSEQY
TRBV6-5	TRBJ2-7	ASSYFGTSGYEQY
TRBV7-6	TRBJ1-4	ASSLDTGGEKLF
TRBV27	TRBJ1-2	ASRLQGGNYGYT
TRBV27	TRBJ1-1	ASSTPLMNTEAF
TRBV5-6	TRBJ1-5	ASSSRTGLGNQPQH
TRBV7-9	TRBJ2-7	ASTPGGTSSISYEQY
TRBV6-1	TRBJ2-7	ASRGRQGIYEQY
TRBV28	TRBJ2-7	ASSLRGSFYEQY
TRBV7-2	TRBJ2-5	ASSIRLQETQY
TRBV6-1	TRBJ2-6	ASSGTVVSSGANVLT
TRBV5-1	TRBJ2-7	ASSKAGDGYEQY
TRBV18	TRBJ1-3	ASSSTDSASGNTIY
TRBV5-6	TRBJ2-1	ASSFLGTGEDNEQF
TRBV30	TRBJ2-1	AWSVGTRVFQF
TRBV28	TRBJ2-6	ASSSRTSGRGGANVLT
TRBV2	TRBJ2-1	ASSEAGPGYSEQF
TRBV5-1	TRBJ1-1	ASSLGTGGAGNTEAF
TRBV4-2	TRBJ2-3	ASSQRGREDEDTQY
TRBV6-5	TRBJ2-7	ASTPRDSSSYEQY
TRBV6-1	TRBJ1-3	ASSEYFISILSLSGNTIY
TRBV7-2	TRBJ1-1	ASSLEVPYLGSEAF
TRBV6-4	TRBJ1-1	ASRGAGWDTEAF
TRBV4-1	TRBJ1-5	ASSQLYSNQPQH
TRBV2	TRBJ1-4	ASSDPINRGTNEKLF
TRBV19	TRBJ1-3	ASRHRGSGNTIY
TRBV6-1	TRBJ2-3	ASSGQVSTDTQY
TRBV11-2	TRBJ2-2	ASSPGGEGTGELF
TRBV10-3	TRBJ2-1	AIGLTQGSYNEQF
TRBV15	TRBJ2-1	AIRRGNEQF
TRBV19	TRBJ1-1	ASSYRGPAEAF
TRBV5-1	TRBJ2-3	ASSLGAGTGVADTQY
TRBV7-6	TRBJ1-1	ASSLAAGWPEAF
TRBV18	TRBJ2-7	ASSPSTPREDHGEQY